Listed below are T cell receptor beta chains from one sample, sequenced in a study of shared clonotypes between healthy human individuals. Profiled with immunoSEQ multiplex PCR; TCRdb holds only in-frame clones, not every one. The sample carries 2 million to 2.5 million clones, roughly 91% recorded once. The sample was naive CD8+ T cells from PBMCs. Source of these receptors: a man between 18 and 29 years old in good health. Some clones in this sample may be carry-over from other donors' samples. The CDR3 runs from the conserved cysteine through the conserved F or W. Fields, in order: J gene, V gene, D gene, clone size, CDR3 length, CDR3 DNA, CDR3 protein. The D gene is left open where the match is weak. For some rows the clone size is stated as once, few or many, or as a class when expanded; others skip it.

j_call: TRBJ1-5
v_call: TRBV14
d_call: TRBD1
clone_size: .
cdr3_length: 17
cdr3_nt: TGTGCCAGCAGCCGGGACAGGCGAAAAGGTAGCAATCAGCCCCAGCATTTT
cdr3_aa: CASSRDRRKGSNQPQHF

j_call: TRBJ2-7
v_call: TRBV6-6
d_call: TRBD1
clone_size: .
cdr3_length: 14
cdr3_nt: TGTGCCACCGACCAGGACAGGGGGCTTTACGAGCAGTACTTC
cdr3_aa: CATDQDRGLYEQYF

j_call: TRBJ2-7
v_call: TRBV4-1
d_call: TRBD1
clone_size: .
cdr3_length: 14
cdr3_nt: TGCGCCAGCAGCTGGGACAGGGCGTCCTACGAGCAGTACTTC
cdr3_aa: CASSWDRASYEQYF

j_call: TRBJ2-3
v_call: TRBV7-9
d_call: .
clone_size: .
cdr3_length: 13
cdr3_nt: TGTGCCAGCAGCTTAGTAGGGCCAGATACGCAGTATTTT
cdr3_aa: CASSLVGPDTQYF

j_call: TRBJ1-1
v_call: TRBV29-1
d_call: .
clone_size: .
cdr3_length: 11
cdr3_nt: TGCAGCGTCCCCCGTTGGGGTGCAGCTTTCTTT
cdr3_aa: CSVPRWGAAFF

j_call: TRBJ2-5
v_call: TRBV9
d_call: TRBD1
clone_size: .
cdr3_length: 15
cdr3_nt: TGTGCCAGCAGCGTAGGTAGACAGGGACAAGAGACCCAGTACTTC
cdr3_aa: CASSVGRQGQETQYF

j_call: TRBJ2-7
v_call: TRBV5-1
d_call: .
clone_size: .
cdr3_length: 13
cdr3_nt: TGCGCCAGCAGCTTAGCGGGCCCCTACGAGCAGTACTTC
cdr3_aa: CASSLAGPYEQYF

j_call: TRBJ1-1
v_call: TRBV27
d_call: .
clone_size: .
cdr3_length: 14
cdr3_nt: TGTGCCAGCAGGGTCAGAATCATGAACACTGAAGCTTTCTTT
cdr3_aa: CASRVRIMNTEAFF

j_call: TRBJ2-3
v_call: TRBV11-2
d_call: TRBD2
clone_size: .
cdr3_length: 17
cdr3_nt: TGTGCCAGCAGCCGGCCTGGGCTAGCGGGTCTCACAGATACGCAGTATTTT
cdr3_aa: CASSRPGLAGLTDTQYF

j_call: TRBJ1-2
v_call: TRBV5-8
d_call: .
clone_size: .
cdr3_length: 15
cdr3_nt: TGTGCCAGCAGCTTGGCCGTACAGGCTAACTATGGCTACACCTTC
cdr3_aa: CASSLAVQANYGYTF

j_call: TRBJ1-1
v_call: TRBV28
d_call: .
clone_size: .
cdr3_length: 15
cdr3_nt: TGTGCCAGCAGTTTTTGGGGCAGACTGAACACTGAAGCTTTCTTT
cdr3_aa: CASSFWGRLNTEAFF

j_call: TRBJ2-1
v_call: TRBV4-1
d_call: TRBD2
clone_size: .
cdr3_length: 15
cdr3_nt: TGCGCCAGCAGCCACCTAGCGGAAAGGGCCTTTGAGCAGTTCTTC
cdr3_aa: CASSHLAERAFEQFF

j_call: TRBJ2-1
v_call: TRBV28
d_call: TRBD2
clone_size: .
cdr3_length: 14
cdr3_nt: TGTGCCATCCGCGACCGGGGGCGGGAGGAGTTAGAATTCTTC
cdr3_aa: CAIRDRGREELEFF

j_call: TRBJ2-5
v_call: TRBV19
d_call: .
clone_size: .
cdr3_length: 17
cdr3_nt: TGTGCCAGTAGTATAGATCCGGTTGGTGGGGCAGGAGAGACCCAGTACTTC
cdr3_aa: CASSIDPVGGAGETQYF

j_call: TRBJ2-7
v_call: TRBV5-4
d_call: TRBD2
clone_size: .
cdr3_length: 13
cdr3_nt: TGTGCCAGCAGGGCGGGGGTAGGTTACGAGCAGTACTTC
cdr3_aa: CASRAGVGYEQYF

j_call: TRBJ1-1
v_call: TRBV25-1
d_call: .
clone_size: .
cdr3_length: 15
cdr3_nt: TGTGCCAGCAGTGAGCCGTCCAGGGAAGGCACTGAAGCTTTCTTT
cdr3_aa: CASSEPSREGTEAFF

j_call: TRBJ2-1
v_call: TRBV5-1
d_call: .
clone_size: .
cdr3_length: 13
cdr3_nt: TGCGCCAGCAGCCCCGCCCCCTACAATGAGCAGTTCTTC
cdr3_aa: CASSPAPYNEQFF

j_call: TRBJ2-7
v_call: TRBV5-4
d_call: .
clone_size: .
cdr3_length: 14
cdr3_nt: TGTGCCAGCAGCTTATTCAGGAGCTCCTACGAGCAGTACTTC
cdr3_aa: CASSLFRSSYEQYF

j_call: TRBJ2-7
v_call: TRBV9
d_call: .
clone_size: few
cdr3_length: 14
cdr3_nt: TGTGCCAGCTCGAGTCGGGACCGAGCCTACGAGCAGTACTTC
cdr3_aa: CASSSRDRAYEQYF

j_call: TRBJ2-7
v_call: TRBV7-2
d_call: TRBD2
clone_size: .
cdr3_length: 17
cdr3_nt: TGTGCCAGCAGCCCCGAAGGGGGACTAGCGGAAACCTACGAGCAGTACTTC
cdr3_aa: CASSPEGGLAETYEQYF

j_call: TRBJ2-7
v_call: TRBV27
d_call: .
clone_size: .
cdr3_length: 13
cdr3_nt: TGTGCCAGCAGTCCCGGAGCCTCCTACGAGCAGTACTTC
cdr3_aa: CASSPGASYEQYF

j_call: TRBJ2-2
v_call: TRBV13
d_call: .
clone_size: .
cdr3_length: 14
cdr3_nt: TGTGCCAGCCGAGGCGGAGATTACACCGGGGAGCTGTTTTTT
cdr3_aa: CASRGGDYTGELFF